The present T cell receptor beta chain was sequenced within a study of blood T cells in healthy people across ages. The V end lost 6 bases, the J end lost 3 bases, and 11 bases lay between the germline ends. From germline, CDR1 is KGHSH and CDR2 LQKENI. CDR3 length: 13 residues. It was with a sample-barcoded 5' primer and a J-beta primer mix that a second PCR of about 6 to 12 cycles was run. Sequencing of every sample gave 2.5 million or more CDR3-containing paired-end reads. One entry per CDR3 protein, called by TCRdb with MiXCR from the 5' RACE reads. In the table there are over 950,000 distinct CDR3 sequences, 51% of which are singletons. Points from the study as a whole: Correlation between TCR beta diversity and naive T cell percentage was strong. With age, beta diversity per million T cells declined roughly linearly, significantly by 35 to 40. Aged donors had fewer naive CD4+ cells and lower diversity than long-lived donors.

On this clonotype: As yet, its antigen is unknown.

The V and J genes are TRBV18 and TRBJ1-2; TRBD1 might be the D (6 bases). The sequenced material came from blood. The sequence was obtained from a woman aged 55-75 years in good health. The CDR3 DNA reads TGTGCCAGCTCGTCAGGGGAGCACTATGGCTACACCTTC. It translates to CASSSGEHYGYTF.